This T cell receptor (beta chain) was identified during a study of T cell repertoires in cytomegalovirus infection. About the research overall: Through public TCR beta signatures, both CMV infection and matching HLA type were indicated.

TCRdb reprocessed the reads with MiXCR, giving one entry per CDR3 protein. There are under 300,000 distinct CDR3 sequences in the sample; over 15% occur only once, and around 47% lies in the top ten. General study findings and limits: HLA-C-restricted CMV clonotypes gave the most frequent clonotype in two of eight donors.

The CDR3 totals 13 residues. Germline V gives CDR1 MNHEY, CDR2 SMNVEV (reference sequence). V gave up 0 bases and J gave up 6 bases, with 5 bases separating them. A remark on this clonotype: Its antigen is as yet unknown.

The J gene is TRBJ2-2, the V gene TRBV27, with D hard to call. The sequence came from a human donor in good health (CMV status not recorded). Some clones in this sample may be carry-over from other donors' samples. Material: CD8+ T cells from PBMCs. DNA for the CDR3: TGTGCCAGCAGTTTATCGCCGCCCGGGGAGCTGTTTTTT. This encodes CASSLSPPGELFF.